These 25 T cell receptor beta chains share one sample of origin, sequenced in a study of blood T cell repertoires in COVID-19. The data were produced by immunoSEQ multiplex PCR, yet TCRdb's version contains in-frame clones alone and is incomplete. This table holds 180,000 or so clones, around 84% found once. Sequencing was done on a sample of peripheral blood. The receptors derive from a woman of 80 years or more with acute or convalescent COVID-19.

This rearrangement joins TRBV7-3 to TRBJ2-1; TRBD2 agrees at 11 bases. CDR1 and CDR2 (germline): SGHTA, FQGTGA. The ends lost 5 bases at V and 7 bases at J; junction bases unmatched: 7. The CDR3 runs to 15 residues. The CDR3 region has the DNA TGTGCCAGCAGCCTGAAGTTAGCGGGAGGGAATGAGCAGTTCTTC. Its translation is CASSLKLAGGNEQFF.

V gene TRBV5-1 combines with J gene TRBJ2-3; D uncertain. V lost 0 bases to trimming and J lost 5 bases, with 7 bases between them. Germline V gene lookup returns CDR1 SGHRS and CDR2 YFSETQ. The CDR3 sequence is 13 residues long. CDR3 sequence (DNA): TGCGCCAGCAGCTTGGTAACAATAGATACGCAGTATTTT. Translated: CASSLVTIDTQYF.

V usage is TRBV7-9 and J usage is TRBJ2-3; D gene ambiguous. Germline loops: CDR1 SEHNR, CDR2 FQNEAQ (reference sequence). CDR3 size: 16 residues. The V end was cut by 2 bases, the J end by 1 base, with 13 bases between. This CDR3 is CASSLPLRGGTDTQYF. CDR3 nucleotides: TGTGCCAGCAGCTTACCGTTACGTGGAGGCACAGATACGCAGTATTTT.

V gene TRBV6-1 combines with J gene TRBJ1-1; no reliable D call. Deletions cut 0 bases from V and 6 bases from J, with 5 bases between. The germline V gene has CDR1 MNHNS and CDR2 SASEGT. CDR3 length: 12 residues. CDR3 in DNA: TGTGCCAGCAGTGAAGCGAGGTCTGAAGCTTTCTTT. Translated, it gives CASSEARSEAFF.

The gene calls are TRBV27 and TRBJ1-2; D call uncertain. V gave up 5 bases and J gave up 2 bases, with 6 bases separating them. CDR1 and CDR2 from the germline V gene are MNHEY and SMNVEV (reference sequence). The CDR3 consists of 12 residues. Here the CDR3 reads CASSPGNYGYTF. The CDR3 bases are TGTGCCAGCAGTCCGGGGAACTATGGCTACACCTTC.

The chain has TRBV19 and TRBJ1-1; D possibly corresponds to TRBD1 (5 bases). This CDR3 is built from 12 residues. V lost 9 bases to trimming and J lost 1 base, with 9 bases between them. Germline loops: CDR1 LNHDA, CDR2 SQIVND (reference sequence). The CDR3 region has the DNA TGTGCCAGCGACCAGGGGAACACTGAAGCTTTCTTT. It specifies CASDQGNTEAFF.

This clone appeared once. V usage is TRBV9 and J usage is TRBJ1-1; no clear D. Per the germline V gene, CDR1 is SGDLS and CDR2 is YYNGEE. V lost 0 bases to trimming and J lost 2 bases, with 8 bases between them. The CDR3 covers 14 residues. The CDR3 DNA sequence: TGTGCCAGCAGCGTAGGGGCAGGCAACACTGAAGCTTTCTTT. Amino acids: CASSVGAGNTEAFF.

CDR3 DNA: TGTGCCAGCAGTCGGAGCGTCGTCTACGAGCAGTACTTC. It encodes CASSRSVVYEQYF. This chain uses TRBV6-6 with TRBJ2-7; D is undetermined. Per germline, CDR1 MNHNY and CDR2 SVGAGI (reference sequence). The CDR3 runs 13 residues. Deletions cut 5 bases from V and 3 bases from J, with 11 bases between.

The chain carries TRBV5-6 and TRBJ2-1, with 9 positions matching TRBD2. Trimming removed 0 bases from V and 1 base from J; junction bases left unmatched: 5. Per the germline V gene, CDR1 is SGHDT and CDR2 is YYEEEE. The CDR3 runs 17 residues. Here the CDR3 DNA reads TGTGCCAGCAGCTTGGGTTGGCTAGCGGGGTCCTACAATGAGCAGTTCTTC. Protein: CASSLGWLAGSYNEQFF.

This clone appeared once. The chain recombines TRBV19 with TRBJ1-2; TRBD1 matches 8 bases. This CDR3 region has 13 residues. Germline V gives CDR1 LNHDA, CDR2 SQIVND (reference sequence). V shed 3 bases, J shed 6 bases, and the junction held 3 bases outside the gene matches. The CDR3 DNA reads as TGTGCCAGTAGTATTAACAGGGGGAATGGCTACACCTTC. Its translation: CASSINRGNGYTF.

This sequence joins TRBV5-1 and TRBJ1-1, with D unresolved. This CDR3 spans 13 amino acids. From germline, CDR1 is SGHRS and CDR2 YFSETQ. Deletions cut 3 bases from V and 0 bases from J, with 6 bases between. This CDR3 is CASSSTMNTEAFF. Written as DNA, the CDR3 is TGCGCCAGCAGCTCCACTATGAACACTGAAGCTTTCTTT.

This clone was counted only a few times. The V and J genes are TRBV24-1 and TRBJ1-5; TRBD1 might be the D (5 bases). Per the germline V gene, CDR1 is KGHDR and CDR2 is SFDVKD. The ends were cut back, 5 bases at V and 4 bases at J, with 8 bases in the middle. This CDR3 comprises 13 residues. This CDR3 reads CATSGSGNQPQHF. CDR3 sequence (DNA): TGTGCCACCAGTGGGTCAGGGAATCAGCCCCAGCATTTT.

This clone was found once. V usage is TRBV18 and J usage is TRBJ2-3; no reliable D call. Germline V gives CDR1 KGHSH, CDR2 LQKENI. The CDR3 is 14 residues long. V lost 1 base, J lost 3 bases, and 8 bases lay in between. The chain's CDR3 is CASSPRPSTDTQYF. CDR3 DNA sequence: TGTGCCAGCTCACCACGGCCCAGTACAGATACGCAGTATTTT. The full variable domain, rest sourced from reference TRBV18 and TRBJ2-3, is NAGVMQNPRHLVRRRGQEARLRCSPMKGHSHVYWYRQLPEEGLKFMVYLQKENIIDESGMPKERFSAEFPKEGPSILRIQQVVRGDSAAYFCASSPRPSTDTQYFGPGTRLTVL.

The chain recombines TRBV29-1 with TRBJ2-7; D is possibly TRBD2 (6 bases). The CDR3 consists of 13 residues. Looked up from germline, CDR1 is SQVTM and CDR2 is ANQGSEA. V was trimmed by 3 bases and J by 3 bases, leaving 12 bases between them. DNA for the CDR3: TGCAGCGTTGAGGTCGGGGGAAACTACGAGCAGTACTTC. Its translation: CSVEVGGNYEQYF.

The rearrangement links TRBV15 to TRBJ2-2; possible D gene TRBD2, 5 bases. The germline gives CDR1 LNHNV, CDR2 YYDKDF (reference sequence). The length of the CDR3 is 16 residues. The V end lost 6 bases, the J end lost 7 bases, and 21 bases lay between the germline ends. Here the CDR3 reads CATSRIRAQGSGELFF. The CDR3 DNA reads TGTGCCACCAGTAGGATCCGGGCCCAAGGGAGCGGGGAGCTGTTTTTT.

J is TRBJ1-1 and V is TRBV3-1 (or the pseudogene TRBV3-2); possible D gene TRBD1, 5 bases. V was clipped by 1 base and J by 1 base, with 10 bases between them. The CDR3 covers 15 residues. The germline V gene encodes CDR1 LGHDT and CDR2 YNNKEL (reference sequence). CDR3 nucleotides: TGTGCCAGCAGCCAAGTTGCAGGGCGGAACACTGAAGCTTTCTTT. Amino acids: CASSQVAGRNTEAFF.

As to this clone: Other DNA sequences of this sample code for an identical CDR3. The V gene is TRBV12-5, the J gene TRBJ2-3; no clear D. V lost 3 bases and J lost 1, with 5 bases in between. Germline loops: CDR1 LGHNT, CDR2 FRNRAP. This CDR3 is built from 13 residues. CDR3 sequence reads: CASGFAGTDTQYF. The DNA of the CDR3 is TGTGCTAGTGGTTTCGCGGGCACAGATACGCAGTATTTT.

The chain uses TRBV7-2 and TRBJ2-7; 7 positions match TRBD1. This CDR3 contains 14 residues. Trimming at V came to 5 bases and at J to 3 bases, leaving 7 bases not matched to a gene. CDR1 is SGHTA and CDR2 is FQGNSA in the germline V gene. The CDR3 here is CASSPGQLLYEQYF. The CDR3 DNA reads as TGTGCCAGCAGCCCGGGACAGCTTCTCTACGAGCAGTACTTC.

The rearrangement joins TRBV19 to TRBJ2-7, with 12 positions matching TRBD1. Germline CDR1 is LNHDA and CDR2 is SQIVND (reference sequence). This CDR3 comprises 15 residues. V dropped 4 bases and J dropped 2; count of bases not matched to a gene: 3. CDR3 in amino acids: CASSTGTGGAYEQYF. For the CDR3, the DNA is TGTGCCAGTAGTACCGGGACAGGGGGCGCCTACGAGCAGTACTTC.

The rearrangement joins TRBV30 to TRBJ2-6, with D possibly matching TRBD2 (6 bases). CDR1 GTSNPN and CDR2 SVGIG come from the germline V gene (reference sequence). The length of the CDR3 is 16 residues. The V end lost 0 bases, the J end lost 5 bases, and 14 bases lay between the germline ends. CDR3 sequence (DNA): TGTGCCTGGAGTGTGGGACTTGCGGGATGGGCCAACGTCCTGACTTTC. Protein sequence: CAWSVGLAGWANVLTF. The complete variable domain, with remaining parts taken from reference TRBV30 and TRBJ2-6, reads SQTIHQWPATLVQPVGSPLSLECTVEGTSNPNLYWYRQAAGRGLQLLFYSVGIGQISSEVPQNLSASRPQDRQFILSSKKLLLSDSGFYLCAWSVGLAGWANVLTFGAGSRLTVL.

The CDR3 coding sequence is TGTGCCAGCAGCCCCCCAGATGGGTGGGAGGGCAGGTACGAGCAGTACTTC. Protein product: CASSPPDGWEGRYEQYF. The chain links TRBV9 to TRBJ2-7; TRBD2 aligns across 7 bases. CDR1 and CDR2 from the germline V gene are SGDLS and YYNGEE. This CDR3 spans 17 amino acids. The J segment lost 4 bases and the V segment lost 4 bases, leaving 17 bases of the junction unmatched.

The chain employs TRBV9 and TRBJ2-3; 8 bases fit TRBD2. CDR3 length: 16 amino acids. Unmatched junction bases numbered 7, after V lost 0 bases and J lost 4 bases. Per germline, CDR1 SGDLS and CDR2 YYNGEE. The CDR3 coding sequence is TGTGCCAGCAGCGTAGCGGGAGGGCAAGTAGCAGATACGCAGTATTTT. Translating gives CASSVAGGQVADTQYF.

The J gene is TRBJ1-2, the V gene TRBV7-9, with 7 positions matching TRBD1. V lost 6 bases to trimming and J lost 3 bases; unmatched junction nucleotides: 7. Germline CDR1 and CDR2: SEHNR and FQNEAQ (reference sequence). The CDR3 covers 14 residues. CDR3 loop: CASRSTGVHYGYTF. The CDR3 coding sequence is TGTGCCAGCAGATCAACAGGGGTGCACTATGGCTACACCTTC.

The CDR3 protein is CASSPQPFSNQPQHF. The CDR3 DNA reads as TGTGCCAGCAGTCCACAGCCTTTTAGCAATCAGCCCCAGCATTTT. The genes are TRBV6-6 and TRBJ1-5; no clear D gene. The germline V gene encodes CDR1 MNHNY and CDR2 SVGAGI (reference sequence). Trimming took 5 bases from V and 0 from J, leaving 11 bases between them. This CDR3 is 15 amino acids long.

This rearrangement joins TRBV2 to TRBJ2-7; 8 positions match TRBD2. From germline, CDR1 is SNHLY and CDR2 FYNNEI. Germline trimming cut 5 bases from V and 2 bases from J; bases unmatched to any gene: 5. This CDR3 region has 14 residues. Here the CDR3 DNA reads TGTGCCAGCAGTACCTTAGCGGGACCCTACGAGCAGTACTTC. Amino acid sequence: CASSTLAGPYEQYF.